The rows below give T cell receptor beta chains drawn from one sample of a study of T cells in Graves' hyperthyroidism and ophthalmopathy. MiXCR, run by TCRdb on the multiplex PCR reads, gives a single entry per CDR3 protein. In the table there are approximately 480,000 distinct CDR3 sequences, roughly 20% of which are singletons. Sequenced: blood. These receptors all come from a man between 18 and 29 years old with Graves' hyperthyroidism. CDR3s include the opening cysteine and the closing phenylalanine or tryptophan. A D gene is named only where the DNA matches it firmly. Size is stated for part of the rows, as once, few or many counts, or as a class when the clone is expanded.

NA	TRBV6-1	many	TRBJ1-5	TGTGCCAGCAGGGGGTTTCATCAGCCCCAGCATTTT	CASRGFHQPQHF
TRBD1	TRBV6-5	many	TRBJ1-5	TGTGCCAGCACTTCGGACAGGGCCAATCAGCCCCAGCATTTT	CASTSDRANQPQHF
NA	TRBV12-3/TRBV12-4	many	TRBJ2-5	TGTGCCAGCAGTTTCTCCGGGAGCCCTTGGGAGACCCAGTACTTC	CASSFSGSPWETQYF
NA	TRBV2	few	TRBJ1-1	TGTGCCAGCAGTGAAAGGGCGAAGGGAGCTTTCTTT	CASSERAKGAFF
NA	TRBV30	many	TRBJ1-1	TGTGCCTGGACGGTGGGTGGCACTGAAGCTTTCTTT	CAWTVGGTEAFF
TRBD1	TRBV28	many	TRBJ2-7	TGTGCCAGCAGGGAAATAGGGACAGGGGGAGTCCACGAGCAGTACTTC	CASREIGTGGVHEQYF
TRBD2	TRBV12-3/TRBV12-4	NA	TRBJ2-7	TGTGCCAGCAGGGACGAGCGGGAGCAAGAGCAGTACTTC	CASRDEREQEQYF
TRBD1	TRBV28	many	TRBJ2-7	TGTGCCAGCAGTCCACAGGGGACAGGCTCCTACGAGCAGTACTTC	CASSPQGTGSYEQYF
TRBD1	TRBV12-3/TRBV12-4	many	TRBJ2-7	TGTGCCAGCAGTCCCGGGACAGGGACCTACGAGCAGTACTTC	CASSPGTGTYEQYF
NA	TRBV6-5	many	TRBJ1-1	TGTGCCAGCAGTTCAACAGGCCTAGGAGGCACTGAAGCTTTCTTT	CASSSTGLGGTEAFF
TRBD1	TRBV6-6	many	TRBJ1-1	TGTGCCAGCAGTTACCGACGAGATTTAGGGACAGGATCAGTTGCGAACACTGAAGCTTTCTTT	CASSYRRDLGTGSVANTEAFF
TRBD2	TRBV7-9	NA	TRBJ2-7	TGTGCCAGCAGCTTAAGTAGCGGGACCCACGAGCAGTACTTC	CASSLSSGTHEQYF
NA	TRBV12-3/TRBV12-4	NA	TRBJ1-2	TGTGCCAGCAGTTCTGGAACAAAGGGCTATGGCTACACCTTC	CASSSGTKGYGYTF
NA	TRBV15	NA	TRBJ2-2	TGTGCCACCAGCAGAGATTATACTACGGGAAACACCGGGGAGCTGTTTTTT	CATSRDYTTGNTGELFF
NA	TRBV6-1	many	TRBJ1-1	TGTGCCAGCAGGGAGATGTGGGGAGTGAACACTGAAGCTTTCTTT	CASREMWGVNTEAFF
NA	TRBV6-1	many	TRBJ2-7	TGTGCCAGCAGTGTCAGATTGAGGTCCTACGAGCAGTACTTC	CASSVRLRSYEQYF
NA	TRBV14	many	TRBJ2-5	TGTGCCAGCAGCCAGGGGACATTCAGGACCCAGTACTTC	CASSQGTFRTQYF
TRBD1	TRBV19	NA	TRBJ2-7	TGTGCCAGTAGTATCATGTTGGGACAGGGGAACTACGAGCAGTACTTC	CASSIMLGQGNYEQYF
NA	TRBV7-9	many	TRBJ1-1	TGTGCCAGCAGCGGAACAGGGTTGGTTGAAGCTTTCTTT	CASSGTGLVEAFF
NA	TRBV28	many	TRBJ2-2	TGTGCCAGCAGTATGGGTGGGGCCAACACCGGGGAGCTGTTTTTT	CASSMGGANTGELFF
NA	TRBV29-1	many	TRBJ1-2	TGCAGCGTTGAAGAAGGCCGCCCTAACTATGGCTACACCTTC	CSVEEGRPNYGYTF
NA	TRBV28	many	TRBJ2-7	TGTGCCTCTACCTCCGGGGTCGGACTTTACGAGCAGTACTTC	CASTSGVGLYEQYF
NA	TRBV12-3/TRBV12-4	many	TRBJ1-1	TGTGCCAGCAACCAGGGACGGTCGAACACTGAAGCTTTCTTT	CASNQGRSNTEAFF
NA	TRBV9	many	TRBJ2-7	TGTGCCAGCAGCGTAGGGGTGGGGGGACCCTCCTACGAGCAGTACTTC	CASSVGVGGPSYEQYF
NA	TRBV27	NA	TRBJ1-2	TGTGCCAGCAGCAGGACATCAATTAACTATGGCTACACCTTC	CASSRTSINYGYTF
NA	TRBV9	many	TRBJ1-2	TGTGCCAGCAGCGTAGGGACTACAGGGAGCTCGGATGGCTACACCTTC	CASSVGTTGSSDGYTF
TRBD1	TRBV2	many	TRBJ2-4	TGTGCCAGCAGATTGGGACAGGCCCTAGCCAAAAACATTCAGTACTTC	CASRLGQALAKNIQYF
NA	TRBV30	NA	TRBJ2-7	TGTGCCTGGAGTCAAACCTACGAGCAGTACTTC	CAWSQTYEQYF
TRBD1	TRBV12-3/TRBV12-4	many	TRBJ2-7	TGTGCCAGCAGTCGTGGACAGGCGTTATCCTACGAGCAGTACTTC	CASSRGQALSYEQYF
TRBD1	TRBV29-1	many	TRBJ2-7	TGCAGTAATTCCCCAGGGGGCGCAGTCCACGAGCAGTACTTC	CSNSPGGAVHEQYF
TRBD1	TRBV12-3/TRBV12-4	many	TRBJ2-5	TGTGCCAGCACCGGGACAGGGCGAGAGACCCAGTACTTC	CASTGTGRETQYF
NA	TRBV19	NA	TRBJ1-1	TGTGCCAGTAGTGCCACAACGACGGGGAACACTGAAGCTTTCTTT	CASSATTTGNTEAFF
TRBD1	TRBV13	NA	TRBJ2-6	TGTGCCAGCAGCCCACCCGGACAGGTCCTATTCTCTGGGGCCAACGTCCTGACTTTC	CASSPPGQVLFSGANVLTF
NA	TRBV11-2	many	TRBJ2-2	TGTGCCAGCAGCTTAGTGAAGGCCGGGGAGCTGTTTTTT	CASSLVKAGELFF
NA	TRBV15	many	TRBJ1-2	TGTGCCACCAGCAGAGATTCAACGGATTTCTATGGCTACACCTTC	CATSRDSTDFYGYTF
NA	TRBV19	many	TRBJ1-1	TGTGCCAGTAGCCCGCGGGTCGACACTGAAGCTTTCTTT	CASSPRVDTEAFF
NA	TRBV28	many	TRBJ2-7	TGTGCCAGCAGTGCCCGTAAACAGGGCTACGAGCAGTACTTC	CASSARKQGYEQYF
TRBD1	TRBV6-1	many	TRBJ2-7	TGTGCCAGCAGTCTGTCCGCGGGACAGGGCCCCTACGAGCAGTACTTC	CASSLSAGQGPYEQYF
TRBD2	TRBV6-2/TRBV6-3	NA	TRBJ2-3	TGTGCCAGCAGTTCCTCGACTAGCGGGAGGACGACAGATACGCAGTATTTT	CASSSSTSGRTTDTQYF
TRBD1	TRBV6-1	once	TRBJ2-7	TGTGCCAGCAGCGGGACAGGGCTGGGAGAGCAGTACTTC	CASSGTGLGEQYF
NA	TRBV9	NA	TRBJ2-7	TGTGCCAGCAGTGCAACTCCAGGCTTTCTCTACGAGCAGTACTTC	CASSATPGFLYEQYF
TRBD2	TRBV6-1	many	TRBJ2-5	TGTGCCAGCAGAGGGACTAGCGGGGCCGATCGGGAGACCCAGTACTTC	CASRGTSGADRETQYF
TRBD2	TRBV29-1	many	TRBJ2-5	TGCAGCGTTAGCGGGAACCAAGAGACCCAGTACTTC	CSVSGNQETQYF
TRBD1	TRBV6-1	NA	TRBJ2-5	TGTGCCAGCAGTAAAGAGAGGACAGGTACTTGGGAGACCCAGTACTTC	CASSKERTGTWETQYF
NA	TRBV11-1	many	TRBJ2-2	TGTGCCAGCAGCTTAGCGATCAGAGTGTGGCCGAACACCGGGGAGCTGTTTTTT	CASSLAIRVWPNTGELFF
NA	TRBV6-1	few	TRBJ1-1	TGTGCCAGCAGACGGGACCCGCACACTGAAGCTTTCTTT	CASRRDPHTEAFF
TRBD1	TRBV27	many	TRBJ1-2	TGTGCCAGCAGTCAACAGGGGGTAGATAACTATGGCTACACCTTC	CASSQQGVDNYGYTF
NA	TRBV11-2	few	TRBJ2-2	TGTGCCAGCAGCTTATGGAGGGCTCAGACCGGGGAGCTGTTTTTT	CASSLWRAQTGELFF
TRBD1	TRBV12-3/TRBV12-4	few	TRBJ1-1	TGTGCCAGCAGTCCAGGACAGGGTGCATTCACTGAAGCTTTCTTT	CASSPGQGAFTEAFF